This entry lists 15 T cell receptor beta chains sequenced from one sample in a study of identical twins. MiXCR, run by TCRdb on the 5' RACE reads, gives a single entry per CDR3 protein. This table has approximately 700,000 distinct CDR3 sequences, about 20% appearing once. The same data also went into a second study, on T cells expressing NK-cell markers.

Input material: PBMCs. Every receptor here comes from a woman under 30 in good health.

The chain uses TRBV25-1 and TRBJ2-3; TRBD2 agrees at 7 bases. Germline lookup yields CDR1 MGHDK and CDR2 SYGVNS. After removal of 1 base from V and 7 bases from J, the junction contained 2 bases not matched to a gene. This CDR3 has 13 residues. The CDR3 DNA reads TGTGCCAGCAGTGAATGGGGGGGGTATACGCAGTATTTT. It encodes CASSEWGGYTQYF.

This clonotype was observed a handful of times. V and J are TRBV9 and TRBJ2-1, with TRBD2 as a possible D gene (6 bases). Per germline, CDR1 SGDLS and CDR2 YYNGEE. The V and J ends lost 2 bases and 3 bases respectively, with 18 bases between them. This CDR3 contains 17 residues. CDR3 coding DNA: TGTGCCAGCAGCGTGTTTAGTAGCGGAACTTACTACAATGAGCAGTTCTTC. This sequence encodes CASSVFSSGTYYNEQFF.

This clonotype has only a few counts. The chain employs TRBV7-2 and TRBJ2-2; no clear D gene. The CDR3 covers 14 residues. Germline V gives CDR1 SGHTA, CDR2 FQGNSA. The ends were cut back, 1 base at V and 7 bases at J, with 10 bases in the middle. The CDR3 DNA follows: TGTGCCAGCAGCTTAGACGAAGTTTTCGGGGAGCTGTTTTTT. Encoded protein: CASSLDEVFGELFF. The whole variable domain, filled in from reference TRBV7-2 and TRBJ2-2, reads GAGVSQSPSNKVTEKGKDVELRCDPISGHTALYWYRQSLGQGLEFLIYFQGNSAPDKSGLPSDRFSAERTGGSVSTLTIQRTQQEDSAVYLCASSLDEVFGELFFGEGSRLTVL.

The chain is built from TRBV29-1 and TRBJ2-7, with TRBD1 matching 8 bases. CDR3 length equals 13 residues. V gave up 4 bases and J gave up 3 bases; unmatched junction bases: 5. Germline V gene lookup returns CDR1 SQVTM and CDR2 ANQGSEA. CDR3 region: CSVAQGAYYEQYF. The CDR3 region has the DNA TGCAGCGTTGCGCAGGGGGCTTACTACGAGCAGTACTTC.

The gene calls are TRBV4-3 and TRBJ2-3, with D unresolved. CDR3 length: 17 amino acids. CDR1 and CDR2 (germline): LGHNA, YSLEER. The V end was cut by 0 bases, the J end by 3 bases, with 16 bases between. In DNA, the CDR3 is TGCGCCAGCAGCCAAGATCTCCTTCTAGGTGGGACAGATACGCAGTATTTT. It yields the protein CASSQDLLLGGTDTQYF.

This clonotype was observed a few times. As DNA, the CDR3 is TGCGCCAGCAGCTTCGGCCCCGAAAACACTGAAGCTTTCTTT. Protein: CASSFGPENTEAFF. The V gene is TRBV5-1, the J gene TRBJ1-1; no firm D call. The ends were cut back, 2 bases at V and 2 bases at J, with 10 bases in the middle. Looked up from germline, CDR1 is SGHRS and CDR2 is YFSETQ. This CDR3 contains 14 residues. Looking up the rest from reference TRBV5-1 and TRBJ1-1 gives the full variable domain: KAGVTQTPRYLIKTRGQQVTLSCSPISGHRSVSWYQQTPGQGLQFLFEYFSETQRNKGNFPGRFSGRQFSNSRSEMNVSTLELGDSALYLCASSFGPENTEAFFGQGTRLTVV.

The CDR3 nucleotides read TGTGCCAGCAGTTTAATGGATCCCACAGATACGCAGTATTTT. Amino acid sequence: CASSLMDPTDTQYF. V and J are TRBV12-3 or TRBV12-4 and TRBJ2-3; unclear D gene. Trimming took 2 bases from V and 2 from J, leaving 8 bases between them. The CDR3 is 14 residues long.

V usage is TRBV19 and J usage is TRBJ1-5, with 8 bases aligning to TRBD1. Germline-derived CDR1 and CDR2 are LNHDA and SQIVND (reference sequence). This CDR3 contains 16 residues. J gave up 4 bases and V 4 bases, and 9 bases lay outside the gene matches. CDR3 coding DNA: TGTGCCAGTAGTACTCGGACAGGGCGCCCTAATCAGCCCCAGCATTTT. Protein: CASSTRTGRPNQPQHF.

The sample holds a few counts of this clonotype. CDR3 sequence reads: CASRIGAGAAYEQYF. DNA of the CDR3: TGTGCCAGCCGGATTGGCGCGGGGGCTGCCTACGAGCAGTACTTC. The chain joins TRBV12-3 or TRBV12-4 to TRBJ2-7; maybe TRBD2 (7 bases). CDR3 size: 15 residues. V shed 8 bases and J shed 2 bases, with 19 bases lying between them.

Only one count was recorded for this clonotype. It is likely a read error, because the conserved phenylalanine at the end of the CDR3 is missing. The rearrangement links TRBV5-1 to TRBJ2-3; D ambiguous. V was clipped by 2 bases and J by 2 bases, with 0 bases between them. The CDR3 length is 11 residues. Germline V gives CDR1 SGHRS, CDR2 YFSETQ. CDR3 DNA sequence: TGCGCCAGCAGCTTCACAGATACGCAGTATCTT. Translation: CASSFTDTQYL.

CDR3 DNA: TGTGCCAGCAGTTTTCGGGGGATAAACGAGCAGTACTTC. This translates into CASSFRGINEQYF. The chain employs TRBV12-3 or TRBV12-4 and TRBJ2-7, with TRBD2 as a possible D gene (6 bases). This CDR3 is 13 amino acids long. V lost 3 bases, J lost 5 bases, and 11 bases lay in between.

The chain's CDR3 is CASSGQTQYF. CDR3 sequence (DNA): TGTGCCAGCAGCGGACAGACCCAGTACTTC. The rearrangement links TRBV9 to TRBJ2-5; D unclear. V lost 3 bases to trimming and J lost 6 bases, with 3 bases between them. Germline V CDR1 and CDR2: SGDLS, YYNGEE. The CDR3 has 10 amino acids.

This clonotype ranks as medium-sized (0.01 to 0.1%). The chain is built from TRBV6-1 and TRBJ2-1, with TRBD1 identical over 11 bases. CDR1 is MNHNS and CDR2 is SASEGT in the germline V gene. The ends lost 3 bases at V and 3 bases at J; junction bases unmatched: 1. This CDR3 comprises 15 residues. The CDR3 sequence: CASSEGTGGYNEQFF. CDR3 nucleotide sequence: TGTGCCAGCAGTGAGGGGACAGGGGGCTACAATGAGCAGTTCTTC.

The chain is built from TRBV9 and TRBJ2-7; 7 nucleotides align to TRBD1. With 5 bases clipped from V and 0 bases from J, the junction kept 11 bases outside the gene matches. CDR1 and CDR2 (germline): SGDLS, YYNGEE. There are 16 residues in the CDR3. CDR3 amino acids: CASSYAGTAYSYEQYF. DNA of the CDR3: TGTGCCAGCAGTTATGCCGGGACAGCGTACTCCTACGAGCAGTACTTC.

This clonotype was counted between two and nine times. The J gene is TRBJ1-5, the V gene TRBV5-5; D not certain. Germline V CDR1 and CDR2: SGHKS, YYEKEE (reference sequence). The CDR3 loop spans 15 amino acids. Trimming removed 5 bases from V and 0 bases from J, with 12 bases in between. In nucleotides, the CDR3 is TGTGCCAGCAGACGAGACCCGAATAGCAATCAGCCCCAGCATTTT. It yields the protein CASRRDPNSNQPQHF.